These 10 T cell receptor beta chains were sequenced from one sample in a study of cytomegalovirus exposure and HLA in healthy donors. The table came from immunoSEQ multiplex PCR; TCRdb's copy has only in-frame clones and leaves some out. In the table there are 89,000 or so clones, roughly 92% of which are singletons. Input material: PBMCs. These receptors all stem from a woman aged 30 to 39 in good health and CMV-seropositive.

The CDR3 DNA reads as TGTGCCAGCAGCTTGGACAGGGAATCCTACGAGCAGTACTTC. Its protein product is CASSLDRESYEQYF. The chain is built from TRBV4-2 and TRBJ2-7; the match to TRBD1 covers 8 bases. J gave up 1 base and V 5 bases, and 4 bases lay outside the gene matches. The CDR3 has 14 residues. From germline, CDR1 is LGHNA and CDR2 YNFKEQ.

The J gene is TRBJ2-5, the V gene TRBV29-1; 7 bases line up with TRBD2. Germline values: CDR1 SQVTM, CDR2 ANQGSEA. There are 14 residues in the CDR3. The trim removed 6 bases at V and 0 bases at J, leaving 7 bases unmatched. The CDR3 coding sequence is TGCAGCGTAAAAGGGGAGGGGAACCAAGAGACCCAGTACTTC. Translating gives CSVKGEGNQETQYF. Full variable domain (remainder filled in from reference TRBV29-1 and TRBJ2-5): SAVISQKPSRDICQRGTSLTIQCQVDSQVTMMFWYRQQPGQSLTLIATANQGSEATYESGFVIDKFPISRPNLTFSTLTVSNMSPEDSSIYLCSVKGEGNQETQYFGPGTRLLVL.

The J gene is TRBJ1-2, the V gene TRBV6-5; D is unresolved. Germline lookup yields CDR1 MNHEY and CDR2 SVGAGI. V was clipped by 0 bases and J by 7 bases, with 9 bases between them. This CDR3 has 13 residues. The CDR3 sequence: CASSYSTEGGYTF. In nucleotides, the CDR3 is TGTGCCAGCAGTTACTCCACGGAGGGTGGCTACACCTTC.

This CDR3 reads CASSQEATTSGQETQYF. CDR3 bases: TGCGCCAGCAGCCAAGAAGCTACGACTAGCGGCCAAGAGACCCAGTACTTC. The gene calls are TRBV4-1 and TRBJ2-5; 9 bases fit TRBD2. Per germline, CDR1 MGHRA and CDR2 YSYEKL. This CDR3 spans 17 amino acids. V trimming: 0 bases; J trimming: 1 base; junction bases outside the gene matches: 6.

This sequence joins TRBV5-1 and TRBJ2-1, with TRBD2 identical over 9 bases. V lost 3 bases to trimming and J lost 7 bases; unmatched junction nucleotides: 11. The CDR3 spans 16 residues. Germline-derived CDR1 and CDR2 are SGHRS and YFSETQ. CDR3 loop: CASSSGRLAGANEQFF. The CDR3 DNA is TGCGCCAGCAGCTCTGGGAGGTTAGCGGGAGCGAATGAGCAGTTCTTC.

V and J are TRBV28 and TRBJ2-7; 8 bases are a match to TRBD2. The length of the CDR3 is 17 residues. V lost 1 base, J lost 2 bases, and 10 bases stayed unmatched. Germline V gene lookup returns CDR1 MDHEN and CDR2 SYDVKM. The CDR3 spells CASSLLRSGGGTYEQYF. Written as DNA, the CDR3 is TGTGCCAGCAGTTTATTACGCTCTGGCGGGGGGACCTACGAGCAGTACTTC.

The chain uses TRBV10-1 and TRBJ1-1, with 8 bases that match TRBD1. From germline, CDR1 is WNHNN and CDR2 SYGVQD (reference sequence). This CDR3 spans 13 amino acids. J lost 7 bases, V lost 7 bases, and 8 bases had no gene match. The CDR3 loop is CASKLGDRYEAFF. CDR3 DNA: TGCGCCAGCAAATTAGGGGACAGGTATGAAGCTTTCTTT.

The chain links TRBV30 to TRBJ2-7; maybe TRBD2 (6 bases). Germline values: CDR1 GTSNPN, CDR2 SVGIG (reference sequence). CDR3 length: 16 amino acids. The V gene lost 0 bases and the J gene lost 3 bases, with 18 bases spanning the gap. The CDR3 DNA reads TGTGCCTGGAGTGTAATTCGCGGGGCGCGTCGCTACGAGCAGTACTTC. Residues: CAWSVIRGARRYEQYF.

The rearrangement joins TRBV6-5 to TRBJ2-5; 12 bases line up with TRBD2. The CDR3 covers 15 residues. CDR1 MNHEY and CDR2 SVGAGI come from the germline V gene. V shed 4 bases, J shed 5 bases, and the junction held 5 bases outside the gene matches. CDR3 DNA: TGTGCCAGCAGTTTAGGACTAGCGGGGTTGGAGACCCAGTACTTC. Translating it yields CASSLGLAGLETQYF.

This chain joins TRBV28 and TRBJ1-1; 7 bases are a match to TRBD1. With V trimmed by 2 bases and J by 2 bases, 8 bases remained unmatched. CDR1 MDHEN and CDR2 SYDVKM come from the germline V gene. The CDR3 is 16 amino acids. This CDR3 reads CASSLIEAGGNTEAFF. DNA of the CDR3: TGTGCCAGCAGTTTAATTGAGGCAGGGGGTAACACTGAAGCTTTCTTT.